This TCR beta chain was sequenced during a study of Tregs in tolerant kidney transplant recipients. Study-wide points: Activated donor B cell expansion appeared to reveal the most relevant donor-specific TCRbeta repertoire. The small number of patients limits these findings pending further validation.

Remarks on this clone: Its antigen is not identified.

Related graft donors supplied nonmyeloablative bone marrow transplants, and mixed chimerism was transient. Assay: immunoSEQ multiplex PCR; the TCRdb copy retains only in-frame clones and omits some. The sample has 80,000 or so clones, 90% to 95% seen once. This sequence was found in a human patient who received a combined kidney and bone marrow transplant. Some T cells may be provided by the graft donor. The sequencing here drew on CD4+ T cells from blood (PBMCs), taken 24 months after the transplant.

The DNA for the CDR3 is TGTGCCAGTAGTATAGACAGGGGAACAGATACGCAGTATTTT. Its protein is CASSIDRGTDTQYF. This chain links TRBV19 with TRBJ2-3, with D possibly matching TRBD1 (6 bases). The V and J ends lost 0 bases and 3 bases respectively, with 7 bases between them. CDR1 is LNHDA, CDR2 SQIVND, per germline (reference sequence). This CDR3 is built from 14 residues.